Reported below is one TCR beta chain. The antigen it recognizes is unknown. Base qualities were left out, and no much larger clone turns up one base away. The entry originates in a study of CD8 T cells in Susac syndrome (dated by TCRdb to between 2018 and 2021). For the study in its entirety: Whether CD8+ T cell activation and differentiation in Susac syndrome was antigen driven was tested using repertoire sequencing.

The germline V gene supplies CDR1 SGDLS and CDR2 YYNGEE. Trimming removed 7 bases from V and 5 bases from J, leaving 15 bases between the germline ends. Inclusive of the bounding cysteine and phenylalanine, the CDR3 is 13 residues long. Only CDR3 DNA is held: 39 bases, read in frame from base 1. Peripheral blood CD8+ and CD4+ T cells from healthy donors, Susac syndrome patients and multiple sclerosis patients were profiled using high-throughput TCR beta sequencing. The healthy donors served as controls matched for age and sex. Bulk CD8+ and CD4+ T cells were purified by magnetic negative isolation, whereas CD8+ TEMRA cells were enriched by FACS. Blood was drawn into EDTA tubes, processed within 24 hours, and PBMCs were isolated by density gradient centrifugation. PBMCs intended for TCR sequencing were cryopreserved in liquid nitrogen and were subsequently thawed in a 37 degrees C water bath. The sorted or isolated CD4+, CD8+ and CD8+ TEMRA cells had a purity of 90% or higher.

RNA was extracted using the RNeasy kit, and roughly 0.5 to 1 ug of the RNA was reverse transcribed with random hexamers. The immunoSEQ multiplex PCR assay, covering 54 Vbeta and 13 Jbeta segments, was used to amplify TCR beta CDR3 regions. Bias from PCR amplification was corrected by using a synthetic template baseline for primer optimization and for computational correction. In the authors' own workflow: Reads were annotated to V, D and J genes according to IMGT and were analyzed with immunoSEQ Analyzer, with only productive sequences retained. To calculate clonality, Shannon entropy was normalized by log2 of the number of productive unique sequences and then subtracted from one. For each patient and control, public and private clones were evaluated within the 100 most prevalent clones. Clones were defined as Susac-specific if absent from the healthy and MS cohorts, from 1052 published viral clones and from other ImmuneACCESS disease sequences. TCRdb ran its own pipeline on the public reads, namely fastp trimming at Q25 and MiXCR clone calling, and kept in-frame beta chains. Rows are combined by CDR3 protein, so each entry shows the most common genes and DNA. These V and J calls originate from TCRdb's pipeline instead of the authors' own analysis. The sample data list around 190,000 distinct CDR3 sequences, and 85% to 95% of these were observed just once. The ten largest clones take up approximately 0.1% of the sample.

Here is what the overall study found, with its caveats: The TCR sequencing and HLA analysis was acknowledged to have included a relatively small number of individuals.

The specimen was CD4+ T cells from PBMCs. This clonotype originated in a human donor in good health. The V and J segments used are TRBV9 and TRBJ2-5, with the D gene tentatively TRBD1 or TRBD2, based on 5 matching bases in each. CDR3 region: CASSQLEGETQYF. The DNA sequence is as follows: TGTGCCAGCTCTCAACTAGAGGGGGAGACCCAGTACTTC.